The rows below give T cell receptor beta chains drawn from one sample of a study of cytotoxic CD8 clonotypes in ibrutinib-treated CLL. Repertoires were generated with immunoSEQ multiplex PCR, while TCRdb's copy carries only in-frame clones and drops some. The sample lists around 250,000 clones; roughly 70% were seen once. This material consisted of PBMCs, taken after 24 months of ibrutinib treatment. These TCRs come from a human donor with chronic lymphocytic leukemia. The CDR3 runs from the conserved cysteine through the conserved F or W. The D gene is left open where the match is weak. Size is omitted from some rows. Given values are once, few, many or a class for expanded clones.

TRBV5-1,once,-,TRBJ2-7,CASRLTVTSYEQYF,TGCGCCAGCCGATTGACAGTGACGTCCTACGAGCAGTACTTC
TRBV10-3,-,-,TRBJ2-5,CAIGGRREETQYF,TGTGCCATAGGGGGCCGGAGGGAAGAGACCCAGTACTTC
TRBV19,few,TRBD1,TRBJ2-7,CASSTGQGTGEQYF,TGTGCCAGTAGTACCGGACAGGGAACGGGAGAGCAGTACTTC
TRBV18,-,TRBD1,TRBJ2-1,CASSPYSGTGFYNEQFF,TGTGCCAGCTCACCATATAGTGGGACAGGGTTCTACAATGAGCAGTTCTTC
TRBV6-1,-,-,TRBJ1-5,CASSEVGRRTGEPQHF,TGTGCCAGCAGTGAGGTGGGACGCCGGACCGGGGAGCCCCAGCATTTT
TRBV7-6,-,-,TRBJ1-3,CASSLNVATGNTIYF,TGTGCCAGCAGCTTAAACGTAGCTACTGGAAACACCATATATTTT
TRBV25-1,-,-,TRBJ1-2,CASSTGGLGYGYTF,TGTGCCAGCAGTACGGGGGGACTGGGCTATGGCTACACCTTC
TRBV19,-,TRBD1,TRBJ1-5,CASSLGTGAYQPQHF,TGTGCCAGTAGCCTCGGGACAGGAGCCTATCAGCCCCAGCATTTT
TRBV30,-,TRBD2,TRBJ2-3,CAWDPAGNTDTQYF,TGTGCCTGGGACCCAGCGGGAAACACAGATACGCAGTATTTT
TRBV11-2,-,-,TRBJ2-7,CASSLGGGSYEQYF,TGTGCCAGCAGCTTAGGTGGGGGAAGCTACGAGCAGTACTTC
TRBV4-1,-,TRBD2,TRBJ2-2,CASSLRIQREDGGELFF,TGCGCCAGCAGCTTACGGATTCAGCGGGAGGATGGCGGGGAGCTGTTTTTT
TRBV11-2,-,-,TRBJ2-3,CASSSLTRSTDTQYF,TGTGCCAGCAGCTCCCTCACGCGGTCCACAGATACGCAGTATTTT
TRBV5-8,once,-,TRBJ2-2,CASSEQGGRTGELFF,TGTGCCAGCAGCGAACAGGGAGGGAGGACCGGGGAGCTGTTTTTT
TRBV30,-,-,TRBJ2-1,CAWSMGLGLSNEQFF,TGTGCCTGGAGTATGGGACTGGGGCTTTCCAATGAGCAGTTCTTC
TRBV9,-,TRBD2,TRBJ2-5,CASSVDGLAVETQYF,TGTGCCAGCAGCGTAGATGGGCTAGCGGTTGAGACCCAGTACTTC
TRBV5-5,-,TRBD2,TRBJ2-1,CASSPGLAWAHEQFF,TGTGCCAGCAGCCCGGGACTAGCATGGGCCCATGAGCAGTTCTTC
TRBV29-1,-,-,TRBJ2-3,CSVSGALFYTQYF,TGCAGCGTTTCCGGCGCCCTATTTTATACGCAGTATTTT
TRBV19,few,-,TRBJ1-5,CASSTGPNRQPQHF,TGTGCCAGTAGTACAGGGCCGAATCGTCAGCCCCAGCATTTT
TRBV5-1,-,-,TRBJ2-7,CASSLLRVIPGVHYEQYF,TGCGCCAGCAGCTTATTAAGGGTGATTCCCGGGGTTCACTACGAGCAGTACTTC
TRBV27,-,-,TRBJ2-2,CASSLGQYTGELFF,TGTGCCAGCAGTTTAGGGCAGTACACCGGGGAGCTGTTTTTT
TRBV6-5,-,TRBD2,TRBJ2-2,CASRSGTSMTGELFF,TGTGCCAGCAGATCAGGGACTAGTATGACCGGGGAGCTGTTTTTT
TRBV27,-,TRBD1,TRBJ2-7,CASGTASYEQYF,TGTGCCAGCGGGACAGCCTCCTACGAGCAGTACTTC
TRBV27,few,-,TRBJ2-7,CASSSDWAGEQYF,TGTGCCAGCAGTTCCGACTGGGCGGGCGAGCAGTACTTC
TRBV4-2,few,-,TRBJ1-1,CASSAHPTDTEGWTEAFF,TGTGCCAGCAGCGCCCACCCGACCGACACTGAAGGATGGACTGAAGCTTTCTTT
TRBV5-1,few,TRBD2,TRBJ2-7,CASSLGGTSGTYEQYF,TGCGCCAGCAGCTTGGGGGGGACTAGCGGGACCTACGAGCAGTACTTC
TRBV29-1,-,TRBD2,TRBJ2-7,CSVDGEGPYEQYF,TGCAGCGTTGATGGGGAGGGTCCCTACGAGCAGTACTTC
TRBV28,-,-,TRBJ1-4,CASRNQQGNEKLFF,TGTGCCAGCAGAAATCAGCAGGGGAATGAAAAACTGTTTTTT
TRBV7-8,-,-,TRBJ1-3,CASSLGNTIYF,TGTGCCAGCAGCTTAGGAAACACCATATATTTT
TRBV5-1,-,TRBD2,TRBJ2-7,CASSLTSGISYEQYF,TGCGCCAGCAGCTTAACTAGCGGGATATCCTACGAGCAGTACTTC
TRBV7-2,-,TRBD2,TRBJ2-7,CASSPSGARYEQYF,TGTGCCAGCAGCCCGAGCGGGGCCAGGTACGAGCAGTACTTC
TRBV5-4,-,-,TRBJ2-3,CASSLGSDTDTQYF,TGTGCCAGCAGCTTGGGATCAGATACAGATACGCAGTATTTT
TRBV30,-,-,TRBJ2-7,CAGTSNTHSYEQYF,TGTGCCGGGACCTCCAACACACACTCCTACGAGCAGTACTTC
TRBV7-9,-,TRBD2,TRBJ2-3,CASSPSSGLAGVEDTQYF,TGTGCCAGCAGTCCTTCTTCGGGACTAGCGGGAGTAGAAGATACGCAGTATTTT
TRBV7-9,-,TRBD1,TRBJ2-7,CASSMTDRAPYEQYF,TGTGCCAGCAGCATGACCGACAGGGCCCCCTACGAGCAGTACTTC
TRBV18,-,TRBD1,TRBJ1-2,CASSPGQGSLLLGYTF,TGTGCCAGCTCACCAGGACAGGGGTCGCTCCTTCTTGGCTACACCTTC
TRBV28,few,-,TRBJ2-7,CASSQRQGGYEQYF,TGTGCCAGCAGCCAAAGACAGGGAGGCTACGAGCAGTACTTC
TRBV19,-,TRBD2,TRBJ2-1,CASSTSPSSGEQFF,TGTGCCAGTAGTACCTCCCCCTCTAGCGGAGAGCAGTTCTTC
TRBV6-5,-,-,TRBJ2-1,CASSYSWDPNHEQFF,TGTGCCAGCAGTTACAGTTGGGACCCAAACCATGAGCAGTTCTTC
TRBV5-1,-,-,TRBJ2-7,CASSLDGNYEQYF,TGCGCCAGCAGCTTGGACGGCAACTACGAGCAGTACTTC
TRBV18,-,TRBD2,TRBJ2-6,CASSPWGGDPTGANVLTF,TGTGCCAGCTCACCCTGGGGAGGGGATCCTACTGGGGCCAACGTCCTGACTTTC
TRBV9,-,TRBD1,TRBJ2-7,CASSVEGTGSYEQYF,TGTGCCAGCAGCGTAGAGGGGACAGGCTCCTACGAGCAGTACTTC